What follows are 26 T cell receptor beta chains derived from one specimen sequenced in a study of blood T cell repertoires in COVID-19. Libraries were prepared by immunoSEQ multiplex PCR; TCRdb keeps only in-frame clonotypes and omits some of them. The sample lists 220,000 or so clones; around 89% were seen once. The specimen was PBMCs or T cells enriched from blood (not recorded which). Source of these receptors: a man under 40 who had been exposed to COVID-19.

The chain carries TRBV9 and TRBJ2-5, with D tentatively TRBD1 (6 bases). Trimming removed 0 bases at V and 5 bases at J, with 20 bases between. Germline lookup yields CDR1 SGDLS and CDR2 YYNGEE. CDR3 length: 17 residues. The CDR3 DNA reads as TGTGCCAGCAGCGTAGGAGGCAGGGGACCGACCCAGGAGACCCAGTACTTC. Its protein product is CASSVGGRGPTQETQYF. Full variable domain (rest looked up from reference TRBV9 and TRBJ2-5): DSGVTQTPKHLITATGQRVTLRCSPRSGDLSVYWYQQSLDQGLQFLIQYYNGEERAKGNILERFSAQQFPDLHSELNLSSLELGDSALYFCASSVGGRGPTQETQYFGPGTRLLVL.

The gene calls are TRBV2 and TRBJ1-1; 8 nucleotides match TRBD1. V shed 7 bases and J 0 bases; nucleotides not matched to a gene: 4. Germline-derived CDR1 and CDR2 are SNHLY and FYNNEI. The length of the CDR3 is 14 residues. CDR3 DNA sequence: TGTGCCAGCAATCAGGGGGCAATGAACACTGAAGCTTTCTTT. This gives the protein CASNQGAMNTEAFF.

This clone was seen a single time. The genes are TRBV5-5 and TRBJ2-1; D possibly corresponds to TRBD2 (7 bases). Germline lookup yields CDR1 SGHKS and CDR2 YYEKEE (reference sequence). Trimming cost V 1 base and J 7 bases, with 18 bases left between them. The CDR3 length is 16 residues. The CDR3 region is CASSLYLAGAWNEQFF. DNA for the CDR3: TGTGCCAGCAGCTTGTACTTGGCGGGGGCTTGGAATGAGCAGTTCTTC.

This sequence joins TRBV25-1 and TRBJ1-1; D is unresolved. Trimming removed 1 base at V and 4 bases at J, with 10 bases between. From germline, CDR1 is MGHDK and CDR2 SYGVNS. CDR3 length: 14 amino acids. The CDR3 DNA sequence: TGTGCCAGCAGTGAATTGGAGGGCCTCACTGAAGCTTTCTTT. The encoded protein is CASSELEGLTEAFF.

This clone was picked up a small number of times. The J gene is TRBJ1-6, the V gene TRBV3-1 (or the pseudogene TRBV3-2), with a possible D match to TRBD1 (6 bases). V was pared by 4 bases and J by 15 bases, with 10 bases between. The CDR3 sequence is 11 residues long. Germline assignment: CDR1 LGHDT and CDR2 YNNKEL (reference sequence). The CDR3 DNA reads TGTGCCAGCAGCCGTGGGGGCGGCCTCCACTTT. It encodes CASSRGGGLHF.

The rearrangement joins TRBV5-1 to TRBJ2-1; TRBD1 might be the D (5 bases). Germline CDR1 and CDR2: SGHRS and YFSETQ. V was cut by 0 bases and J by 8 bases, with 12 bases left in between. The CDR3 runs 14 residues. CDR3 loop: CASSLALRGDEQFF. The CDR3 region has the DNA TGCGCCAGCAGCTTGGCCCTTAGGGGCGATGAGCAGTTCTTC.

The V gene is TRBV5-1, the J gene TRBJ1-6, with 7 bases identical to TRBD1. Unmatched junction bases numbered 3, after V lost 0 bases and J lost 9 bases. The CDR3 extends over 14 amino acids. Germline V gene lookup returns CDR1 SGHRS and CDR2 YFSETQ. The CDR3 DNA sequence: TGCGCCAGCAGCTTGGAGGGGGCAAGTTCACCCCTCCACTTT. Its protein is CASSLEGASSPLHF.

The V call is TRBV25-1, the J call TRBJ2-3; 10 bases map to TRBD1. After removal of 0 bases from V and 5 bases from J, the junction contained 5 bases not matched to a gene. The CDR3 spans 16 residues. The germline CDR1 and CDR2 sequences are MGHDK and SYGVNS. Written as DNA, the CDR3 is TGTGCCAGCAGTGAATACGGGACAGGGGTTATAGATACGCAGTATTTT. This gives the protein CASSEYGTGVIDTQYF.

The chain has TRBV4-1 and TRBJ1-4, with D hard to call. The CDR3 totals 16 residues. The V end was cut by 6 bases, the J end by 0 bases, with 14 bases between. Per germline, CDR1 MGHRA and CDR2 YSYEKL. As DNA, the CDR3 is TGCGCCAGCAGACAGAGACACACCGCAACTAATGAAAAACTGTTTTTT. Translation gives CASRQRHTATNEKLFF.

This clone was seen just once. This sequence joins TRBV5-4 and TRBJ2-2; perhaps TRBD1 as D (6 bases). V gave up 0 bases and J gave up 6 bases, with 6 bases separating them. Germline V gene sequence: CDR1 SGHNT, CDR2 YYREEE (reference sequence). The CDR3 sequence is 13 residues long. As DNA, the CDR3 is TGTGCCAGCAGCTTGGGACAGGCCGGGGAGCTGTTTTTT. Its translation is CASSLGQAGELFF.

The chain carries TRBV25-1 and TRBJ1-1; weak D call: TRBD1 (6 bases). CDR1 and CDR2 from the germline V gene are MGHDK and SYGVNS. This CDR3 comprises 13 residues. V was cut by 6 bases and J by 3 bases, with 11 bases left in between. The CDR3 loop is CASRSYRDTEAFF. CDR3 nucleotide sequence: TGTGCCAGCAGAAGCTACAGGGACACTGAAGCTTTCTTT.

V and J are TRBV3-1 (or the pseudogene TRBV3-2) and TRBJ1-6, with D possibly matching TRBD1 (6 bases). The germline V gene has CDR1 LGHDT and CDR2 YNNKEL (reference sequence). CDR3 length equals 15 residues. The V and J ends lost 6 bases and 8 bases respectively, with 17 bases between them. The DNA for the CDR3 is TGTGCCAGCAGTATACAACAGGGTTTAGATTCACCCCTCCACTTT. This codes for CASSIQQGLDSPLHF.

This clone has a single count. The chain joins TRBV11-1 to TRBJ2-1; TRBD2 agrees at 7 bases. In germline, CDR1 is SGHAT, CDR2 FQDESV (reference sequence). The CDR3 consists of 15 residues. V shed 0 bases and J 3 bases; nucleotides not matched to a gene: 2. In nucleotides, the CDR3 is TGTGCCAGCAGCTTAGCGGGGGGGATCTACAATGAGCAGTTCTTC. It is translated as CASSLAGGIYNEQFF.

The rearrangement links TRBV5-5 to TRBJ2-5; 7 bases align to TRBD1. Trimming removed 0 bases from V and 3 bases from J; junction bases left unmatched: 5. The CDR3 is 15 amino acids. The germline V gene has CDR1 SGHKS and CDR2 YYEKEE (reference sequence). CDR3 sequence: CASSLGAGGEETQYF. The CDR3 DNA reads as TGTGCCAGCAGCTTGGGGGCAGGGGGAGAAGAGACCCAGTACTTC.

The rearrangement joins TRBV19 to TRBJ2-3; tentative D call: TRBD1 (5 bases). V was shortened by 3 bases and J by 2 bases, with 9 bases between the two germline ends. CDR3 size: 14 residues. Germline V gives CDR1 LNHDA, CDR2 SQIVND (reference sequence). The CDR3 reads CASSMTAYTDTQYF. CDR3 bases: TGTGCCAGTAGTATGACAGCCTACACAGATACGCAGTATTTT.

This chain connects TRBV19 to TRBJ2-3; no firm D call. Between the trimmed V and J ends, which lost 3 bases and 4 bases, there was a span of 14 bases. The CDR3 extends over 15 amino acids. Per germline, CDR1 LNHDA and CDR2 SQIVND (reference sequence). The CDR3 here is CASSISGPGADTQYF. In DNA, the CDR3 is TGTGCCAGTAGTATCTCTGGCCCAGGCGCAGATACGCAGTATTTT.

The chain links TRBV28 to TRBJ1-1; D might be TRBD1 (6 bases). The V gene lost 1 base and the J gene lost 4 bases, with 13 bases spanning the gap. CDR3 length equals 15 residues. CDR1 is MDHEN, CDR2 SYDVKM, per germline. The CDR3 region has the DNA TGTGCCAGCAGTTTATCGGGGGGGCCGTTCACTGAAGCTTTCTTT. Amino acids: CASSLSGGPFTEAFF.

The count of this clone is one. The CDR3 DNA reads TGTGCCAGCTCACCTGCCGGGACAGGCCTCTATGGCTACACCTTC. Encoded protein: CASSPAGTGLYGYTF. J is TRBJ1-2 and V is TRBV18; 8 bases are shared with TRBD1. CDR1 is KGHSH and CDR2 is LQKENI in the germline V gene. V lost 3 bases, J lost 4 bases, and 7 bases stayed unmatched. This CDR3 has 15 amino acids. Complete variable domain (other parts from reference TRBV18 and TRBJ1-2): NAGVMQNPRHLVRRRGQEARLRCSPMKGHSHVYWYRQLPEEGLKFMVYLQKENIIDESGMPKERFSAEFPKEGPSILRIQQVVRGDSAAYFCASSPAGTGLYGYTFGSGTRLTVV.

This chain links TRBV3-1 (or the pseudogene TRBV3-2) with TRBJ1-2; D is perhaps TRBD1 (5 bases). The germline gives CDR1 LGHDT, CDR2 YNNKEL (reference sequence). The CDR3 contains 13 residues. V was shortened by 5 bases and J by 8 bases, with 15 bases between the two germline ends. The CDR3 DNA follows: TGTGCCAGCAGCGCAAAAGGGGCCTCGGGCTACACCTTC. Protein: CASSAKGASGYTF.

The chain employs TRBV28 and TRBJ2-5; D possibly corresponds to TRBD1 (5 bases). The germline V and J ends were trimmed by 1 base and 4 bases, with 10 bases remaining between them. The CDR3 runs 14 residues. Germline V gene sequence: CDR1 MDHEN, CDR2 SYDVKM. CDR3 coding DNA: TGTGCCAGCAGTTTATCGCAGGGCTTAGAGACCCAGTACTTC. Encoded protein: CASSLSQGLETQYF.

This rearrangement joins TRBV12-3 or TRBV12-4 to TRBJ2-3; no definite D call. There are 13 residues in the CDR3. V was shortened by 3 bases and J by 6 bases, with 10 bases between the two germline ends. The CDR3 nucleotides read TGTGCCAGCAGTTTCGTCCCACAGGATACGCAGTATTTT. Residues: CASSFVPQDTQYF.

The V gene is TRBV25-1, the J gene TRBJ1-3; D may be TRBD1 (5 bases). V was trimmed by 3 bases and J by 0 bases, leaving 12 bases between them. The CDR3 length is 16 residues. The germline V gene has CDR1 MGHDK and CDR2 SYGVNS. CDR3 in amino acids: CASSDASGNSGNTIYF. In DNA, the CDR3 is TGTGCCAGCAGTGACGCCTCAGGGAACTCTGGAAACACCATATATTTT.

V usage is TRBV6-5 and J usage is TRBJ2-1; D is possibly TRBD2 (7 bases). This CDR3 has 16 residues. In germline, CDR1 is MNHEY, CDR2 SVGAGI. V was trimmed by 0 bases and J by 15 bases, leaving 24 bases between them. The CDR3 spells CASSYSGLAGGALPFF. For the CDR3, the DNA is TGTGCCAGCAGTTACTCGGGTCTAGCTGGGGGGGCCTTACCGTTCTTC.

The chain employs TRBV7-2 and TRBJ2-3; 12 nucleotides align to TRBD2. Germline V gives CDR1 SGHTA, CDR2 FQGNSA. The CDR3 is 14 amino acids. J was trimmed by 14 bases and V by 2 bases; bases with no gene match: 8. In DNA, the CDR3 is TGTGCCAGCAGCTTACTCCCTAGCGGGGGGGCTGGGTATTTT. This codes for CASSLLPSGGAGYF.

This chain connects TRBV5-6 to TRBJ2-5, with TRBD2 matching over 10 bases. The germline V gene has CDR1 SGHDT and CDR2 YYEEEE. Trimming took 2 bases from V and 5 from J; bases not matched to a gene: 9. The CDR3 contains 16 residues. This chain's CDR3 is CASSFLLAGASETQYF. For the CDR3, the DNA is TGTGCCAGCAGCTTTTTGCTAGCGGGGGCCTCCGAGACCCAGTACTTC. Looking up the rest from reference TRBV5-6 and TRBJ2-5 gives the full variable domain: DAGVTQSPTHLIKTRGQQVTLRCSPKSGHDTVSWYQQALGQGPQFIFQYYEEEERQRGNFPDRFSGHQFPNYSSELNVNALLLGDSALYLCASSFLLAGASETQYFGPGTRLLVL.

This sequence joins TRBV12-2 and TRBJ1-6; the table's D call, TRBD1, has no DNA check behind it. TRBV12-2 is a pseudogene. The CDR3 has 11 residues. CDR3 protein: CAGTGDSPLHF. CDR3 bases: TGTGCGGGGACAGGGGATTCACCCCTCCACTTT.